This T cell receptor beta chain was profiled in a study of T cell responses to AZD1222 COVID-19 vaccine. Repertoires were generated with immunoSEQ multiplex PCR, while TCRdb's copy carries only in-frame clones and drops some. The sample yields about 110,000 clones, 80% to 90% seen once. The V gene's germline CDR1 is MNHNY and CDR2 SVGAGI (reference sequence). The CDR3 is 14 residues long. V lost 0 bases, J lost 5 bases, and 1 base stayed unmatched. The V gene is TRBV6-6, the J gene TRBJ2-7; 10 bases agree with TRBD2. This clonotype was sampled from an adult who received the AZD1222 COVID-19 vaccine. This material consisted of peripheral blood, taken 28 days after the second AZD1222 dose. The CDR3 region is CASSYSLAGHEQYF. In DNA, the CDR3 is TGTGCCAGCAGTTACTCACTAGCGGGACACGAGCAGTACTTC.